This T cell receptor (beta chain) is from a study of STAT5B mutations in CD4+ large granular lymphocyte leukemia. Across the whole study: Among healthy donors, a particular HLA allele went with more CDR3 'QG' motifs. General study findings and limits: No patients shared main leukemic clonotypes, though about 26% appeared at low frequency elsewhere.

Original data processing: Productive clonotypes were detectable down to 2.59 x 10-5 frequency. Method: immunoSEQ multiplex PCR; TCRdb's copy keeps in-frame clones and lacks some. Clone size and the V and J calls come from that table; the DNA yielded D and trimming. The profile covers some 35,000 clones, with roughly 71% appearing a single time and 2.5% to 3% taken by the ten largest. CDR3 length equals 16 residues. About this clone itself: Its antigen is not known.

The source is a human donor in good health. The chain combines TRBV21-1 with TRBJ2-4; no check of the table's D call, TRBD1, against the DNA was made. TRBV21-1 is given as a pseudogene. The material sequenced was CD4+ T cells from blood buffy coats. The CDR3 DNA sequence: TGTGCCAGCAGCAGAAGGGGGTATCTAGCCAAAAACATTCAGTACTTC. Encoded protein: CASSRRGYLAKNIQYF.